This T cell receptor (beta chain) appears in the sequencing data of a study of blood T cell repertoires in COVID-19. Study background: Both acute and convalescent COVID-19 samples were obtained from the United States, Italy and Spain. The analysed material was cDNA or gDNA that came from T cells, B-cell-depleted T cells, or PBMCs.

In the authors' workflow: Estimated nucleated cell counts came from reference gene primer amplification. Only in-frame clones appear in the TCRdb table, and some are missing; sequencing was by immunoSEQ multiplex PCR. The D gene and trimming were derived from the DNA, and the V and J assignments and clone size from that table. This repertoire shows under 95,000 clones, about 90% found once; its top ten account for 7.4%. This clone was picked up one time. The CDR3 is made up of 14 amino acids. V gave up 6 bases and J gave up 5 bases; unmatched junction bases: 7. The germline V gene encodes CDR1 SGHRS and CDR2 YFSETQ.

The sample was peripheral blood. The chain combines TRBV5-1 with TRBJ2-7, with TRBD2 matching over 11 bases. The sequence was obtained from a human donor with acute or convalescent COVID-19. The donor label of this sample is uncertain. The DNA for the CDR3 is TGCGCCAGCACCCAGACTAGCGGGGTCGACGAGCAGTACTTC. It encodes CASTQTSGVDEQYF. The full variable domain, completed using reference TRBV5-1 and TRBJ2-7, is KAGVTQTPRYLIKTRGQQVTLSCSPISGHRSVSWYQQTPGQGLQFLFEYFSETQRNKGNFPGRFSGRQFSNSRSEMNVSTLELGDSALYLCASTQTSGVDEQYFGPGTRLTVT.